This entry is about one T cell receptor beta chain. Its target is not known. The data were taken from a study of vaccination and CD4 T cells after COVID-19. At the level of the study: Investigators drew the post-COVID samples a median roughly 98 days after diagnosis, with a range of 35 to 161.

Sequenced with the Oncomine TCR Beta short-read assay was DNA taken from cultured CD4+ T cells. TCRdb fed the PCR reads into MiXCR, producing one record per CDR3 protein. Of more than 10,000 distinct CDR3 sequences listed, approximately 40% are singletons. Treatment specified: approximately nine-day PBMC culture with coronavirus spike peptide pools or control peptides (ViraFEST assay). The receptor was derived from a human donor who had recovered from COVID-19. Sequenced: CD4+ T cells from blood, cultured in vitro.

The CDR3 DNA sequence: TGTGCCTGGAGTGTAGGAGGACTAGCCAAAAACATTCAGTACTTC. This gives the protein CAWSVGGLAKNIQYF. The chain combines TRBV30 with TRBJ2-4; a weak D match, TRBD2 (5 bases). V dropped 0 bases and J dropped 0 bases, with 9 bases sitting between them. The germline CDR1 and CDR2 sequences are GTSNPN and SVGIG (reference sequence). The CDR3 totals 15 residues.